This TCR beta chain was recovered during a study of cytomegalovirus exposure and HLA in healthy donors. PCR involved 60 Vbeta and 13 Jbeta primers. The table came from immunoSEQ multiplex PCR; TCRdb's copy has only in-frame clones and leaves some out. The repertoire has 150,000 to 200,000 clones, roughly 84% of them found once; the top ten carry just over 2.5%. This clonotype was obtained from a man aged 25 to 45 in good health and CMV-seropositive. The sample taken for sequencing was PBMCs.

CDR3 in DNA: TGCGCCAGCAACCCGGGGGTTGGGAACACTGAAGCTTTCTTT. Amino acid sequence: CASNPGVGNTEAFF. The chain employs TRBV5-1 and TRBJ1-1; tentatively, D is TRBD1 (5 bases). The CDR3 runs to 14 residues. Deletions cut 6 bases from V and 1 base from J, with 13 bases between. Germline CDR1 is SGHRS and CDR2 is YFSETQ.